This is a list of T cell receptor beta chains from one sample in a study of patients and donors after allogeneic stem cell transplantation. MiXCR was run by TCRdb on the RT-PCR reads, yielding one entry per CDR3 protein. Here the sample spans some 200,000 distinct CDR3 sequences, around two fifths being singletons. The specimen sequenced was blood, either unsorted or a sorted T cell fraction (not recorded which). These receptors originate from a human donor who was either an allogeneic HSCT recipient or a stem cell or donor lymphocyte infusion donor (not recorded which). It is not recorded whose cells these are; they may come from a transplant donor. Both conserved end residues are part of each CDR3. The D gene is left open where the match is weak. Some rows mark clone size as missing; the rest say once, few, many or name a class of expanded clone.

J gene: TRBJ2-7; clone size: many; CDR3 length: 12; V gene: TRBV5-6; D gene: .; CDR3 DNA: TGTGCCAGCAGCTTGGTGGGTCTCCCGCAGTACTTC; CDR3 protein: CASSLVGLPQYF
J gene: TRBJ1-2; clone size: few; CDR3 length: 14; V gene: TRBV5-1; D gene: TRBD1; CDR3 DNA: TGCGCCAGCAGCTTCGAAGACAGGGTGGATGGCTACACCTTC; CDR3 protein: CASSFEDRVDGYTF
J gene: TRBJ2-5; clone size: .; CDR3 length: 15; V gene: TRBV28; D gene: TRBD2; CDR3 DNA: TGTGCCAGCAGTTCCGAGACTAGCGGGACGGAGACCCAGTACTTC; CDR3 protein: CASSSETSGTETQYF
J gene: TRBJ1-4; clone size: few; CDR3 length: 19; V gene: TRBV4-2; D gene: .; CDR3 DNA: TGTGCCAGCAGCCAAGATCCCGGGTTAGCGGGAGGGACTAATGAAAAACTGTTTTTT; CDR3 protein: CASSQDPGLAGGTNEKLFF
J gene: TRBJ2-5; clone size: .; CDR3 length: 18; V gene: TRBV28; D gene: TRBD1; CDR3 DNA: TGTGCCAGCAAGAACGGACAGGGATTCCCCAACGCGCAAGAGACCCAGTACTTC; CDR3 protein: CASKNGQGFPNAQETQYF
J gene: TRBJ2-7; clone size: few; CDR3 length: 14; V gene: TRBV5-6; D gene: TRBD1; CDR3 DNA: TGTGCCAGCAACCGCGACAGGGGAGCCTACGAGCAGTACTTC; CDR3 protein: CASNRDRGAYEQYF
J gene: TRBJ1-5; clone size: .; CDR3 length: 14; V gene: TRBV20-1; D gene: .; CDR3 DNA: TGCAGTGCCGACCTAGACAATAGCAATCAGCCCCAGCATTTT; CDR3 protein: CSADLDNSNQPQHF
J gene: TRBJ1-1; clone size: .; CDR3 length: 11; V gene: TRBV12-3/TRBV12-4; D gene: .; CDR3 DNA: TGTGCCAGCACCTTAGGGTTAACGGCTTTCTTT; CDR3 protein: CASTLGLTAFF
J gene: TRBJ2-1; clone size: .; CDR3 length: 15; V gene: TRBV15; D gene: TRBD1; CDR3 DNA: TGTGCCACCAGCTGGGGGGGGACAGGGGTGGCGGAGCAGTTCTTC; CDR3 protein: CATSWGGTGVAEQFF
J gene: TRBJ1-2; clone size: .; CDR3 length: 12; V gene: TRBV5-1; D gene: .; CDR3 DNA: TGCGCCAGCAGCCACAGCGCTGCTAGCTACACCTTC; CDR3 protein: CASSHSAASYTF
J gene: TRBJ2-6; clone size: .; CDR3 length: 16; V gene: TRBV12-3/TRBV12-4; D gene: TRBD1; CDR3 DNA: TGTGCCAGCAGTAGTACAGGGGACTCTGGGGCCAACGTCCTGACTTTC; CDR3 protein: CASSSTGDSGANVLTF
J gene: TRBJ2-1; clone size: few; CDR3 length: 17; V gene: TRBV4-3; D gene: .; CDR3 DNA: TGCGCCAGCAGCCCCAGGCATGGACAGAGCTCCTACAATGAGCAGTTCTTC; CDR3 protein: CASSPRHGQSSYNEQFF
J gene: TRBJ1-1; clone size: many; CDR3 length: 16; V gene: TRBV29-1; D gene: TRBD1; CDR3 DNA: TGCAGCGTTGAAGGGGATCAGGGGGCGACCGAGGGTAAAGCTTTCTTT; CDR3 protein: CSVEGDQGATEGKAFF
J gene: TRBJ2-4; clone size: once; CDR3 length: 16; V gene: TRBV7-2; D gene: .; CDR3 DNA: TGTGCCAGCAGCTTCGGGCAGGGTCAGATCAAAAACATTCAGTACTTC; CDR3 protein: CASSFGQGQIKNIQYF
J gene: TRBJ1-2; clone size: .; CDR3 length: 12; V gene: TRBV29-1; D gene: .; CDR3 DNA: TGCAGCCACAGGGAAGAAAGCTATGGCTACACCTTC; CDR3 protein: CSHREESYGYTF
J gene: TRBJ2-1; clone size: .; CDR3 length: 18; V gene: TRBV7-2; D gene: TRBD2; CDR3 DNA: TGTGCCAGCAGCTTTTGGACTAGCGGGAGCCATTCCTACAATGAGCAGTTCTTC; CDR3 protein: CASSFWTSGSHSYNEQFF
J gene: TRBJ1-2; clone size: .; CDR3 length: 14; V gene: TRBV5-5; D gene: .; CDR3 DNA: TGTGCCAGCAGCTTCGCCGGGACATACATTGGCTACACCTTC; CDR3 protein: CASSFAGTYIGYTF
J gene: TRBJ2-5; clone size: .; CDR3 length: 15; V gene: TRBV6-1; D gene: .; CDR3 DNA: TGTGCCAGCAGTGAAGCTCAGCGGGCGGGGGAGACCCAGTACTTC; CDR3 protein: CASSEAQRAGETQYF
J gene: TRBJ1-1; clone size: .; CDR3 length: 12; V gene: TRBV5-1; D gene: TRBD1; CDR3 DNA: TGCGCCAGCAGCCCAGGGGGCCCTGAAGCTTTCTTT; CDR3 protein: CASSPGGPEAFF
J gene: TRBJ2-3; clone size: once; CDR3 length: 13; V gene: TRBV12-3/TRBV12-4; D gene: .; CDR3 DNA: TGTGCCAGCAGGGGGAAGGCGGCAGATACGCAGTATTTT; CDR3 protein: CASRGKAADTQYF
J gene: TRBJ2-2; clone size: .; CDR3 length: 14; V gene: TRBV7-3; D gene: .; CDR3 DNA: TGTGCCAGCAGCTTAAATCGGGCCACCGGGGAGCTGTTTTTT; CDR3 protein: CASSLNRATGELFF
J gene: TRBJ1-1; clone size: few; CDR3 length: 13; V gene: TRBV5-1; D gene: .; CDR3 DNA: TGCGCCAGCAGCTTGGAACCGAACACTGAAGCTTTCTTT; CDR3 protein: CASSLEPNTEAFF
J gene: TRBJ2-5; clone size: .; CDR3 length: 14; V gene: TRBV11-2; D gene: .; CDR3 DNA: TGTGCCAGCAGCTTAGGGAGCGCTGTGGAGACCCAGTACTTC; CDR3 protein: CASSLGSAVETQYF
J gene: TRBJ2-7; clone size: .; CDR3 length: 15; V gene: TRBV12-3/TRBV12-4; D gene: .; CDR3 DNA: TGTGCCAGCAGTCCCCGGGCAGGGGCACCCTACGAGCAGTACTTC; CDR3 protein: CASSPRAGAPYEQYF
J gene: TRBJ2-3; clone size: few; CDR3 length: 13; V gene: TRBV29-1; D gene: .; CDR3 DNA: TGCTGCGTAGGGGGGGGAAGCACAGATACGCAGTATTTT; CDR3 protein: CCVGGGSTDTQYF
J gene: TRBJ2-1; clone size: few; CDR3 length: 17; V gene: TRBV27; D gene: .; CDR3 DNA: TGTGCCAGCAGTTCCCCCGGGGTAGGGAGGAGGAGGAATGAGCAGTTCTTC; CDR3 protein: CASSSPGVGRRRNEQFF
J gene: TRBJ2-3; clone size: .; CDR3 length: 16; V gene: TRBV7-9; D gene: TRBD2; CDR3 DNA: TGTGCCAGCAGCTTATCCGCTAGCGGGAGAACAGATACGCAGTATTTT; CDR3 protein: CASSLSASGRTDTQYF
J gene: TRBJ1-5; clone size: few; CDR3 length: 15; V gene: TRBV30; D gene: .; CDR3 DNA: TGTGCCTGGAGTGAGGGCGCGCATAGCAATCAGCCCCAGCATTTT; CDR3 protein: CAWSEGAHSNQPQHF
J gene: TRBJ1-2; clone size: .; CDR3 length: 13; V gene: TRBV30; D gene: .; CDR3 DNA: TGTGCCTGGTGCCCTCAGGGAAACTATGGCTACACCTTC; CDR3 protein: CAWCPQGNYGYTF
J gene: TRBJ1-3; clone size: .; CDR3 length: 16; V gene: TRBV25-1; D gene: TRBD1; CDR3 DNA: TGTGCCAGCAGTGAATTTGAGAGGGGGCCCGGAAACACCATATATTTT; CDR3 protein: CASSEFERGPGNTIYF
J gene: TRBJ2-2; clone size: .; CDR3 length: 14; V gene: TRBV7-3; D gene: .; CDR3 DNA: TGTGCCAGCAGCATCCTACAGGGTGCCGGGGAGCTGTTTTTT; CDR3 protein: CASSILQGAGELFF
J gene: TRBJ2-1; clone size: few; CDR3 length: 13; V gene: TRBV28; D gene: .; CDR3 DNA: TGTGCCAGCAGTTTACCTAATGACAATGAGCAGTTCTTC; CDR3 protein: CASSLPNDNEQFF
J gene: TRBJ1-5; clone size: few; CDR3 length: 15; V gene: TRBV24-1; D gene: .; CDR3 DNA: TGTGCCACCAGTGATTTGTGGTGGCAGGATCAGCCCCAGCATTTT; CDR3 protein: CATSDLWWQDQPQHF
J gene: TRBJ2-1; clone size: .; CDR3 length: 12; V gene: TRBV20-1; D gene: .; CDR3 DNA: TGCAGTGCTTCGACTAGGAACGATGAGCAGTTCTTC; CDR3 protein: CSASTRNDEQFF
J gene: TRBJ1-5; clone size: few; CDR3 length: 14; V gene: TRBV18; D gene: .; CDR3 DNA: TGTGCCAGCTCACCGATGGATAGCAATCAGCCCCAGCATTTT; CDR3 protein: CASSPMDSNQPQHF
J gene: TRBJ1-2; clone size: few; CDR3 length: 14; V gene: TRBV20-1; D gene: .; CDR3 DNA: TGCAGTGCTAGCCAACCAGGGGCTAACTATGGCTACACCTTC; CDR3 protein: CSASQPGANYGYTF
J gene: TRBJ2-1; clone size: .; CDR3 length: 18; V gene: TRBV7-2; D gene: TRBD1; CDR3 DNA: TGTGCCAGCAGCTTGAAACGGACAGGGCCCTCTACCTACAATGAGCAGTTCTTC; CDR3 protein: CASSLKRTGPSTYNEQFF
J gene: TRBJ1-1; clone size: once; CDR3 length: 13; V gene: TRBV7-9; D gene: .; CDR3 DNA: TGTGCCACCAATGGGGGGAAAAACACTGAAGCTTTCTTT; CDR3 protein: CATNGGKNTEAFF
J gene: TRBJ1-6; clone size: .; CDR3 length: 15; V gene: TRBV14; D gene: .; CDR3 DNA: TGTGCCAGCAGCCAAGTCGTACCTTTAAATTCACCCCTCCACTTT; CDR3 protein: CASSQVVPLNSPLHF
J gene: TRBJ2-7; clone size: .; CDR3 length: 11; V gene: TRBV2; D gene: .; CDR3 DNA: TGTGCCAGCGGGTTTGACTACGAGCAGTACTTC; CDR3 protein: CASGFDYEQYF